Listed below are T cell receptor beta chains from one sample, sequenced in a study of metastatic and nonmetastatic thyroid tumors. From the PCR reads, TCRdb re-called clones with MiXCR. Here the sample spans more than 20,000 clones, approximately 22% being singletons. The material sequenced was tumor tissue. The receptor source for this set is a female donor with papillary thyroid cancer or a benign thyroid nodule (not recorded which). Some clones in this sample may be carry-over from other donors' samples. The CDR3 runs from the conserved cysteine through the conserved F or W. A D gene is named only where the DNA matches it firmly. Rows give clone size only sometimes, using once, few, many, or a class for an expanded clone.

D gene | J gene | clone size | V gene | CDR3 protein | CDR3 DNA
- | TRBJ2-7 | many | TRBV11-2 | CASSAPGQRGRGEQYF | TGTGCCAGCAGCGCGCCCGGACAAAGGGGGCGGGGTGAGCAGTACTTC
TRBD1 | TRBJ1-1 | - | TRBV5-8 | CASSLVTGGRNTEAFF | TGTGCCAGCAGCTTGGTGACAGGGGGAAGGAACACTGAAGCTTTCTTT
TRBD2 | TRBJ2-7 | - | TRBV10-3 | CAAFTGGEQYF | TGTGCCGCTTTCACGGGGGGCGAGCAGTACTTC
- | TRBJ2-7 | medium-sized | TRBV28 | CASRGTDRLSSYEQYF | TGTGCCAGCAGGGGGACGGATCGTTTGTCCTCCTACGAGCAGTACTTC
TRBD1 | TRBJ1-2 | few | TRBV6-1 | CASSGRQGAYGYTF | TGTGCCAGCAGTGGCCGACAGGGGGCCTATGGCTACACCTTC
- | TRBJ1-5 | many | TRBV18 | CASSPQGGNQPQHF | TGTGCCAGCTCACCACAGGGCGGCAATCAGCCCCAGCATTTT
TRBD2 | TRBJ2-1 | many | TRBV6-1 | CASRSGVTYNEQFF | TGTGCCAGCAGGAGCGGGGTGACCTACAATGAGCAGTTCTTC
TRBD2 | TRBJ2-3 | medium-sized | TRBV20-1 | CSAKVAGATDTQYF | TGCAGTGCTAAGGTAGCGGGAGCGACAGATACGCAGTATTTT
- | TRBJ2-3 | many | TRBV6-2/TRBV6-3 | CASRTMANTQYF | TGTGCCAGCAGAACTATGGCCAATACGCAGTATTTT
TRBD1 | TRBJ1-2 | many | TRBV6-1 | CATSGGIANYGYTF | TGTGCCACTTCAGGGGGCATAGCTAACTATGGCTACACCTTC
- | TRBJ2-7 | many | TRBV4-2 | CASSQEDRPHEQYF | TGTGCCAGCAGCCAAGAGGATCGGCCCCACGAGCAGTACTTC
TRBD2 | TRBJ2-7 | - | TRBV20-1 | CSASSGRTPYEQYF | TGCAGTGCTAGTAGCGGGAGAACCCCCTACGAGCAGTACTTC
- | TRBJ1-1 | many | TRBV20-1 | CSAPREPGMNTEAFF | TGCAGTGCCCCGCGGGAGCCTGGAATGAACACTGAAGCTTTCTTT
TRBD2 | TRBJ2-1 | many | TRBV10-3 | CAITSGVAGEGEQFF | TGTGCCATAACAAGCGGAGTAGCGGGAGAAGGTGAGCAGTTCTTC
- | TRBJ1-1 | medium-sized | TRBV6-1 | CASSEGQNTEAFF | TGTGCCAGCAGTGAAGGACAGAACACTGAAGCTTTCTTT
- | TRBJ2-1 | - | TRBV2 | CASSAYNEQFF | TGTGCCAGCAGTGCCTACAATGAGCAGTTCTTC
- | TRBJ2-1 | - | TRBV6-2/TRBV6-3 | CASSTHRNYLSYNEQFF | TGTGCCAGCAGTACCCATCGGAACTACCTCTCCTACAATGAGCAGTTCTTC
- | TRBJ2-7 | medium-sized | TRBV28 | CASSFQLWQSDYEQYF | TGTGCCAGCAGTTTTCAACTGTGGCAGTCGGACTACGAGCAGTACTTC
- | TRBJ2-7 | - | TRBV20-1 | CSARMSSYEQYF | TGCAGTGCTAGGATGTCTTCTTACGAGCAGTACTTC
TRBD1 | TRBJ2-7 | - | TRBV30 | CALSGTGIWEQYF | TGTGCCTTGTCCGGGACAGGGATATGGGAGCAGTACTTC
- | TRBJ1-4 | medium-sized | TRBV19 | CASSIVDNNEKLFF | TGTGCCAGTAGTATCGTGGACAATAATGAAAAACTGTTTTTT
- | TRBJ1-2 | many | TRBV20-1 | CSARGSLEDYGYTF | TGCAGTGCTAGAGGATCCTTGGAGGACTATGGCTACACCTTC
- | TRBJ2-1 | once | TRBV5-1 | CASSLGTSNEQFF | TGCGCCAGCAGCTTAGGGACTTCCAATGAGCAGTTCTTC
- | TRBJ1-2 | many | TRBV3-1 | CASSPMRINYGYTF | TGTGCCAGCAGCCCCATGCGTATCAACTATGGCTACACCTTC
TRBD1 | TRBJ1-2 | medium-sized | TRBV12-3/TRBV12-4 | CASSAQGHYGYTF | TGTGCCAGCAGTGCACAGGGGCACTATGGCTACACCTTC
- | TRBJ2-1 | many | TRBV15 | CATRDSYEQFF | TGTGCCACCAGGGATTCATATGAGCAGTTCTTC
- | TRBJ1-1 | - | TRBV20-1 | CSARDQEGLNTEAFF | TGCAGTGCTAGAGATCAAGAGGGGCTGAACACTGAAGCTTTCTTT
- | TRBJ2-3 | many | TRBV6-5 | CASSYLGSYTDTQYF | TGTGCCAGCAGTTACCTCGGATCCTACACAGATACGCAGTATTTT
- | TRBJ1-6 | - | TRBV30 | CAWSVRGSNSPLHF | TGTGCCTGGAGTGTCCGGGGGTCTAATTCACCCCTCCACTTT
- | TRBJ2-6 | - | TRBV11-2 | CASSFGHSGAKDLTF | TGTGCCAGCAGCTTTGGACACTCTGGGGCCAAAGACCTGACTTTC
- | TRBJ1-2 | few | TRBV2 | CASSVIPTVWGYTF | TGTGCCAGCAGCGTCATCCCGACCGTGTGGGGCTACACCTTC
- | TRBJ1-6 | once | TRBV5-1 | CASRVGFQGRNSPLHF | TGCGCCAGCAGGGTCGGTTTTCAGGGGCGGAATTCACCCCTCCACTTT
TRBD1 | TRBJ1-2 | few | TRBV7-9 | CASSSTGGGYTF | TGTGCCAGCAGCTCGACAGGGGGTGGCTACACCTTC
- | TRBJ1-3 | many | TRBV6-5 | CASSSRIRDAGSGNTIYF | TGTGCCAGCAGTTCTCGGATTAGGGACGCCGGTTCAGGAAACACCATATATTTT
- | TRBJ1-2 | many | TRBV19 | CASSISRAGLINYGYTF | TGTGCCAGTAGTATCTCGAGGGCAGGACTCATTAACTATGGCTACACCTTC
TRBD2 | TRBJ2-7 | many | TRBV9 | CASSPFGLAGYEQYF | TGTGCCAGCAGCCCCTTCGGACTAGCGGGATACGAGCAGTACTTC
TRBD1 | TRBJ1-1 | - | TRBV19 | CASSPRQGNTEAFF | TGTGCCAGTAGTCCAAGACAGGGGAACACTGAAGCTTTCTTT
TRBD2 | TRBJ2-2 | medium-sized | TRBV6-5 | CASSSPGLAGWNTGELFF | TGTGCCAGCAGTTCCCCGGGGCTAGCGGGATGGAACACCGGGGAGCTGTTTTTT
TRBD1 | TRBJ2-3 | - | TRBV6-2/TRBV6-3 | CASSYSIQGAYNEQYF | TGTGCCAGCAGTTACTCGATCCAGGGGGCTTACAATGAGCAGTATTTT
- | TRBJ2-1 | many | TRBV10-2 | CASSEPRFIAVYNEQFF | TGCGCCAGCAGTGAGCCCAGGTTCATAGCGGTGTACAATGAGCAGTTCTTC
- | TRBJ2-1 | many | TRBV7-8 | CASSPRAGLNEQFF | TGTGCCAGCAGCCCACGCGCAGGGCTCAATGAGCAGTTCTTC
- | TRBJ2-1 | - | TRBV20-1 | CSAPDQTNEQFF | TGCAGTGCGCCGGACCAGACCAATGAGCAGTTCTTC
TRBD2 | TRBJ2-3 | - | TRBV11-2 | CASSPGTSGARSTDTQYF | TGTGCCAGCAGCCCGGGGACTAGCGGGGCCAGAAGCACAGATACGCAGTATTTT
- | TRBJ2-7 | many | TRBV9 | CASSPPGAYEQYF | TGTGCCAGCAGCCCCCCGGGGGCCTACGAGCAGTACTTC
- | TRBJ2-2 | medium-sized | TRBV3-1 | CASSHVGELFF | TGTGCCAGCAGCCATGTCGGGGAGCTGTTTTTT
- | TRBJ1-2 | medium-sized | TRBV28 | CASSQDLRGYTF | TGTGCCAGCAGCCAGGACCTCCGGGGCTACACCTTC
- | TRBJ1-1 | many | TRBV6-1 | CASSSNPGGGDTEAFF | TGTGCCAGCAGTTCCAACCCGGGGGGGGGTGACACTGAAGCTTTCTTT
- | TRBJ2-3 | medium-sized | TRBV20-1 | CSANQGGDTQYF | TGCAGTGCCAACCAAGGTGGAGATACGCAGTATTTT
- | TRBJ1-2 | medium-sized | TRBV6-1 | CASSEKWGNYGYTF | TGTGCCAGCAGTGAGAAATGGGGCAACTATGGCTACACCTTC
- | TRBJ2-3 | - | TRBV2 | CASRPGASTDTQYF | TGTGCCAGCAGACCGGGGGCGAGCACAGATACGCAGTATTTT
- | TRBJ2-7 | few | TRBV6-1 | CASSEPQSLSYEQYF | TGTGCCAGCAGTGAACCGCAGTCACTCTCCTACGAGCAGTACTTC
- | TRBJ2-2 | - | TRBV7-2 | CAERSPRGTGGLFF | TGTGCCGAAAGATCCCCACGAGGGACCGGGGGGCTGTTTTTT
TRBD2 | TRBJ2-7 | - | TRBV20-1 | CSASGLSGRVHEQYF | TGCAGTGCTAGCGGCCTTAGCGGGAGAGTTCACGAGCAGTACTTC